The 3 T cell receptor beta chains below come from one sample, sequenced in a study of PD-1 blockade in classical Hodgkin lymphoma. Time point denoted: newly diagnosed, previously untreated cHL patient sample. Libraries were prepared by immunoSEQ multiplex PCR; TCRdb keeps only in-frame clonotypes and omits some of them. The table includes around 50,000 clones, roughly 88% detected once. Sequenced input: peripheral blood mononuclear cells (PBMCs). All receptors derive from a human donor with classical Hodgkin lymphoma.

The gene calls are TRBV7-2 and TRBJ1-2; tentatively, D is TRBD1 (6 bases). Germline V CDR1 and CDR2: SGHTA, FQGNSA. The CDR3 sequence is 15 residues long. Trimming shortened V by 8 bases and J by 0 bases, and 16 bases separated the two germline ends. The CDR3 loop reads CASFGRGAANYGYTF. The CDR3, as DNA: TGTGCCAGCTTCGGTAGGGGGGCGGCTAACTATGGCTACACCTTC.

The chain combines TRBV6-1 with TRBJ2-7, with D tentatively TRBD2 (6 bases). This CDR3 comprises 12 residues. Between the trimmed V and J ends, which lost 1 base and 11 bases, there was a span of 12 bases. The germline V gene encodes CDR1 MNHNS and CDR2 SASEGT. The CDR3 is CASSEGGVSEYF. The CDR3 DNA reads TGTGCCAGCAGTGAAGGCGGGGTCTCGGAGTACTTC.

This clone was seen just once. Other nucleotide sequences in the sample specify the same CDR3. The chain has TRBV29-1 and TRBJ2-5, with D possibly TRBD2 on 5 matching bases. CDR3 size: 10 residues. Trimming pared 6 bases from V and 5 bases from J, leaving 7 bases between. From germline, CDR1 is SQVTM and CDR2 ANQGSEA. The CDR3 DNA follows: TGCAGCGTCGAGCGGGAGACCCAGTACTTC. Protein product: CSVERETQYF.